This TCR beta chain was documented in a study of Tregs in tolerant kidney transplant recipients. For the study at large: Recipients received nonmyeloablative bone marrow transplants from related graft donors, with transient mixed chimerism.

Study-level results: No direct test of biological reproducibility was done here.

The CDR3 extends over 14 amino acids. J was trimmed by 0 bases and V by 4 bases; bases with no gene match: 3. Germline CDR1 and CDR2: MDHEN and SYDVKM. Produced via immunoSEQ multiplex PCR; TCRdb's table is partial and in-frame only. This sample carries 31,000 or so clones, with over 13% going to the ten biggest clones. Concerning this clone: The antigen remains undetermined. The observed sequence ends 3 residues before the CDR3 terminus, with the missing tail filled in from the germline J gene.

The chain joins TRBV28 to TRBJ2-7; TRBD1 matches at 7 bases. Source: CD8+ T cells from blood, taken before the transplant. The source of this sequence is a human donor who received a combined kidney and bone marrow transplant. The sequenced part of the CDR3 DNA is TGTGCCAGCAGTTGGACAGGTTCCTCCTACGAG. This gives the protein CASSWTGSSYE. The full CDR3 sequence reads CASSWTGSSYEQYF.